These T cell receptor beta chains were read from a single sample in a study of blood T cell repertoires in COVID-19. Libraries were prepared by immunoSEQ multiplex PCR; TCRdb keeps only in-frame clonotypes and omits some of them. The data contain over 200,000 clones, about nine tenths of them singletons. The sample consisted of peripheral blood. The receptor source for this set is a woman in her sixties or seventies with acute or convalescent COVID-19. Each CDR3 is given with its conserved first and last residue. The order of the fields is D gene, J gene, V gene, clone size, CDR3 length, CDR3 DNA, CDR3 protein. The D gene is left open where the match is weak. The size field is filled for only some rows; it gives once, few, many or a size class.

.,TRBJ1-2,TRBV10-3,.,15,TGTGCCATCAGTGAAACCAGGGTACCCCCCTATGGCTACACCTTC,CAISETRVPPYGYTF
TRBD2,TRBJ2-1,TRBV27,.,17,TGTGCCAGCAGTTTATTGGGGGTTACTAGCGGGAGGAATGAGCAGTTCTTC,CASSLLGVTSGRNEQFF
.,TRBJ1-2,TRBV6-2/TRBV6-3,.,14,TGTGCCAGCAGTTATCAGGGTACTAACTATGGCTACACCTTC,CASSYQGTNYGYTF
.,TRBJ2-1,TRBV28,.,15,TGTGCCAGCAGTTCCACCGGGACTCCCAAATCCAAGCAGTTCTTC,CASSSTGTPKSKQFF
.,TRBJ2-3,TRBV7-9,few,13,TGTGCCAGCAGCCCGACAGGACCTGATACGCAGTATTTT,CASSPTGPDTQYF
TRBD1,TRBJ2-5,TRBV6-1,.,15,TGTGCCAGCAGTGAAAGAGAGGGGGCTAGAGAGACCCAGTACTTC,CASSEREGARETQYF
.,TRBJ2-7,TRBV12-3/TRBV12-4,.,13,TGTGCCAGCAGTGCAAGACAGACGAGCGAGCAGTACTTC,CASSARQTSEQYF
TRBD2,TRBJ2-3,TRBV5-1,.,17,TGCGCCAGCAGCCCAGAGGGACTAGCGGGGGGCACAGATACGCAGTATTTT,CASSPEGLAGGTDTQYF
.,TRBJ2-3,TRBV5-1,.,16,TGCGCCAGCAGCTTGGCCGTTGTGGGGGCCGCAGATACGCAGTATTTT,CASSLAVVGAADTQYF
.,TRBJ2-3,TRBV6-5,.,15,TGTGCCAGCAGTTACAGCGTCCTTAGCACAGATACGCAGTATTTT,CASSYSVLSTDTQYF
TRBD1,TRBJ2-7,TRBV7-2,.,15,TGTGCCAGCAGCTTAGGAGGGACAGGGAAGTACGAGCAGTACTTC,CASSLGGTGKYEQYF
TRBD1,TRBJ1-1,TRBV19,once,16,TGTGCCAGTAAATTGGGACAGGGGCGACCAAGCACTGAAGCTTTCTTT,CASKLGQGRPSTEAFF
.,TRBJ1-5,TRBV24-1,once,14,TGTGCCACCAGTGATCGGTATGGCAATCAGCCCCAGCATTTT,CATSDRYGNQPQHF
TRBD2,TRBJ2-7,TRBV7-2,.,17,TGTGCCAGCAGCTTACGCCCCCAGGGGCGGGAGGGATCCGAGCAGTACTTC,CASSLRPQGREGSEQYF
.,TRBJ2-1,TRBV18,.,14,TGTGCCAGCTCACCCCCCCAGCGGTACAATGAGCAGTTCTTC,CASSPPQRYNEQFF
.,TRBJ1-2,TRBV2,.,16,TGTGCCAGCAGTCCCGCGGGGGGCAGCACCCTTTATGGCTACACCTTC,CASSPAGGSTLYGYTF
.,TRBJ1-2,TRBV2,.,13,TGTGCCAGCAGGAACCAGGGGACCTATGGCTACACCTTC,CASRNQGTYGYTF
.,TRBJ1-6,TRBV6-2/TRBV6-3,.,12,TGTGCCAGCAGTTACCCCCTTTCACCCCTCCACTTT,CASSYPLSPLHF
TRBD1,TRBJ1-3,TRBV3-1/TRBV3-2,.,16,TGTGCCAGCAGCCGAAGGGGGACAGGAGGTGGAAACACCATATATTTT,CASSRRGTGGGNTIYF
TRBD1,TRBJ2-1,TRBV7-2,.,15,TGTGCCAGCAGCGCCCGGGACAGGGCCTACAATGAGCAGTTCTTC,CASSARDRAYNEQFF
TRBD1,TRBJ2-5,TRBV24-1,.,14,TGTGCCACGTCCGGGACAGGGGTTAAAGAGACCCAGTACTTC,CATSGTGVKETQYF
.,TRBJ1-1,TRBV12-3/TRBV12-4,few,12,TGTGCCAGCAGTTTAAGCGGGACTGAAGCTTTCTTT,CASSLSGTEAFF
TRBD1,TRBJ1-2,TRBV29-1,.,12,TGCAGCGCGGACAGGGGAAACTATGGCTACACCTTC,CSADRGNYGYTF
.,TRBJ1-6,TRBV28,.,15,TGTGCCAGCAGTTTGGGGGGGCTGATGAATTCACCCCTCCACTTT,CASSLGGLMNSPLHF
TRBD2,TRBJ2-1,TRBV3-1/TRBV3-2,.,15,TGTGCCAGCAGCCAGACTAGCGGGGACTACAATGAGCAGTTCTTC,CASSQTSGDYNEQFF
TRBD1,TRBJ2-1,TRBV6-4,.,14,TGTGCCAGCAGTGACTCAGGACAGGGGGTTGAGCAGTTCTTC,CASSDSGQGVEQFF
.,TRBJ2-1,TRBV29-1,.,13,TGCAGCGTTCGGTGGTCCCTATACAATGAGCAGTTCTTC,CSVRWSLYNEQFF
.,TRBJ1-1,TRBV18,.,13,TGTGCCAGCTCCCCCGGTCCCCACACTGAAGCTTTCTTT,CASSPGPHTEAFF
.,TRBJ1-1,TRBV20-1,once,13,TGCAGTGCTAGTGGGCGGATGAACACTGAAGCTTTCTTT,CSASGRMNTEAFF
.,TRBJ1-6,TRBV7-2,.,14,TGTGCCAGCAGCTTGCAGGGCCTTTATTCACCCCTCCACTTT,CASSLQGLYSPLHF
TRBD2,TRBJ2-1,TRBV5-1,.,17,TGCGCCAGCAGCTTGGGTCGGACTAGCGGGACCTACAATGAGCAGTTCTTC,CASSLGRTSGTYNEQFF
.,TRBJ1-5,TRBV6-2/TRBV6-3,.,14,TGTGCCAGCAGTTACAACTGGAGGAATCAGCCCCAGCATTTT,CASSYNWRNQPQHF
.,TRBJ1-1,TRBV10-3,few,16,TGTGCCATCAGTGAGTCGATCAGGGGCGGGAACACTGAAGCTTTCTTT,CAISESIRGGNTEAFF
TRBD1,TRBJ1-2,TRBV9,.,13,TGTGCCTCCGGGACAGGGGGACCTGATGGCTACACCTTC,CASGTGGPDGYTF
TRBD2,TRBJ2-3,TRBV18,once,14,TGTGCCAGCACAGCGGGACTAGAGGGTGATACGCAGTATTTT,CASTAGLEGDTQYF